These 23 T cell receptor beta chains were all obtained from the same sample, sequenced in a study of blood T cell repertoires in COVID-19. Sequencing was performed with immunoSEQ multiplex PCR; in TCRdb, only in-frame clones are kept and a portion is missing. The table includes 80,000 to 100,000 clones, about 86% detected once. Sequenced material: peripheral blood. These receptors all come from a woman of 80 years or more in a cohort sampled during active or convalescent COVID-19.

The chain employs TRBV3-1 (or the pseudogene TRBV3-2) and TRBJ2-1, with 9 bases fitting TRBD2. This CDR3 spans 16 amino acids. Germline V CDR1 and CDR2: LGHDT, YNNKEL (reference sequence). V gave up 3 bases and J gave up 10 bases; unmatched junction bases: 13. The CDR3 nucleotides read TGTGCCAGCAGCCACGGGGGACTAGCCGGAGCCGGAGAGCAGTTCTTC. Amino acids: CASSHGGLAGAGEQFF.

The rearrangement joins TRBV11-3 to TRBJ2-7; D might be TRBD2 (6 bases). The length of the CDR3 is 12 residues. Germline-derived CDR1 and CDR2 are SGHNT and YENEEA. The V and J ends lost 1 base and 6 bases respectively, with 7 bases between them. CDR3 amino acids: CASSLGLGEQYV. Here the CDR3 DNA reads TGTGCCAGCAGCTTAGGACTAGGCGAGCAGTACGTC.

This clone was seen only once. This chain connects TRBV6-5 to TRBJ2-1, with 7 nucleotides matching TRBD2. Trimming cost V 7 bases and J 6 bases; bases outside gene matches: 0. The CDR3 is made up of 11 amino acids. CDR1 and CDR2 (germline): MNHEY, SVGAGI. The CDR3 sequence: CASTGGNEQFF. DNA of the CDR3: TGTGCCAGCACGGGAGGCAATGAGCAGTTCTTC.

The rearrangement uses TRBV6-1 and TRBJ1-2, with 8 bases that match TRBD1. From germline, CDR1 is MNHNS and CDR2 SASEGT. Trimming cost V 3 bases and J 4 bases; bases outside gene matches: 4. The length of the CDR3 is 14 residues. This CDR3 reads CASSERTGRYGYTF. The CDR3 DNA sequence: TGTGCCAGCAGTGAGAGGACAGGGCGCTATGGCTACACCTTC.

The V gene is TRBV7-2, the J gene TRBJ2-7; 11 nucleotides match TRBD2. The CDR3 has 16 amino acids. The J segment lost 3 bases and the V segment lost 4 bases, leaving 8 bases of the junction unmatched. The V gene's germline CDR1 is SGHTA and CDR2 FQGNSA. The CDR3 DNA is TGTGCCAGCAGCTCCCTTAGCGGGAGGGTTATCTACGAGCAGTACTTC. It translates to CASSSLSGRVIYEQYF.

Here the CDR3 DNA reads TGTGCCAGCAGTCAACGACAGCTAAACTCACTATATTTT. Amino acid sequence: CASSQRQLNSLYF. This chain connects TRBV6-5 to TRBJ1-3; D is perhaps TRBD1 (5 bases). Germline V gene data show CDR1 as MNHEY and CDR2 as SVGAGI. The CDR3 consists of 13 residues. Trimming pared 5 bases from V and 14 bases from J, leaving 19 bases between.

V usage is TRBV3-1 (or the pseudogene TRBV3-2) and J usage is TRBJ1-2, with a weak D call TRBD1 (5 bases). Germline assignment: CDR1 LGHDT and CDR2 YNNKEL (reference sequence). This CDR3 contains 16 residues. V shed 1 base and J shed 4 bases, with 16 bases lying between them. The DNA of the CDR3 is TGTGCCAGCAGCCAAGCTCTGGGGGGTGTCGTCTATGGCTACACCTTC. Translated: CASSQALGGVVYGYTF.

The chain has TRBV4-1 and TRBJ1-2; 8 bases agree with TRBD1. V shed 0 bases, J shed 3 bases, and the junction held 6 bases outside the gene matches. The length of the CDR3 is 16 residues. Per germline, CDR1 MGHRA and CDR2 YSYEKL. The CDR3 coding sequence is TGCGCCAGCAGCCAAGATCCGACAGGGGCGGACTATGGCTACACCTTC. Protein product: CASSQDPTGADYGYTF.

The rearrangement uses TRBV25-1 and TRBJ2-1; D possibly corresponds to TRBD1 (5 bases). The length of the CDR3 is 14 residues. V lost 3 bases and J lost 8, with 14 bases in between. Germline CDR1 and CDR2: MGHDK and SYGVNS. DNA of the CDR3: TGTGCCAGCAGTGAGTCAGGGTCCCACCATGAGCAGTTCTTC. As protein: CASSESGSHHEQFF.

This clone was seen just once. V and J are TRBV5-1 and TRBJ2-1; a possible D gene is TRBD2 (6 bases). V lost 6 bases, J lost 4 bases, and 17 bases lay in between. Germline V CDR1 and CDR2: SGHRS, YFSETQ. The CDR3 spans 15 residues. The CDR3 is CASTEYGGAYNEQFF. The DNA of the CDR3 is TGCGCCAGCACCGAATACGGGGGAGCTTACAATGAGCAGTTCTTC.

The CDR3 DNA sequence: TGCGCCAGCCCGGCGGTATCGAGGGACGAGCAGTACGTC. This codes for CASPAVSRDEQYV. The gene calls are TRBV5-1 and TRBJ2-7; a weak D match, TRBD2 (5 bases). V was trimmed by 7 bases and J by 5 bases, leaving 16 bases between them. CDR3 length: 13 residues. Germline V gene sequence: CDR1 SGHRS, CDR2 YFSETQ.

J is TRBJ2-4 and V is TRBV6-2 or TRBV6-3, with 9 positions matching TRBD2. V gave up 3 bases and J gave up 6 bases; unmatched junction bases: 9. CDR3 length: 16 residues. Germline lookup yields CDR1 MNHEY and CDR2 SVGEGT. The CDR3 loop reads CASSYFYGREGNIQYF. The DNA for the CDR3 is TGTGCCAGCAGTTATTTCTACGGGCGGGAGGGAAACATTCAGTACTTC.

This rearrangement joins TRBV14 to TRBJ2-7; 7 nucleotides line up with TRBD2. V gave up 3 bases and J gave up 5 bases; unmatched junction bases: 13. Germline assignment: CDR1 SGHDN and CDR2 FVKESK. The CDR3 is 16 residues long. DNA of the CDR3: TGTGCCAGCAGCCAGAGGCCGGGACTATGGGCCGACGAGCAGTACTTC. Protein product: CASSQRPGLWADEQYF.

This clone was seen once. This chain joins TRBV27 and TRBJ1-1; perhaps TRBD1 as D (5 bases). Per the germline V gene, CDR1 is MNHEY and CDR2 is SMNVEV (reference sequence). V lost 6 bases, J lost 4 bases, and 15 bases lay in between. The CDR3 is 14 amino acids. The CDR3: CASRPGGSGTEAFF. Here the CDR3 DNA reads TGTGCCAGCAGACCGGGGGGTTCGGGCACTGAAGCTTTCTTT.

This sequence joins TRBV7-4 and TRBJ2-1, with 10 nucleotides matching TRBD2. The germline V gene encodes CDR1 SGHVT and CDR2 SQSDAQ. This CDR3 spans 22 amino acids. V lost 2 bases, J lost 1 base, and 20 bases stayed unmatched. The CDR3 DNA is TGTGCCAGCAGCTTATGCCCAGACAGGGGACTAGCGTTGGAACAGTCCTACAATGAGCAGTTCTTC. Encoded protein: CASSLCPDRGLALEQSYNEQFF.

This clone was counted a few times. The chain employs TRBV5-4 and TRBJ2-1; 7 nucleotides match TRBD2. Trimming removed 2 bases from V and 10 bases from J; junction bases left unmatched: 6. CDR1 is SGHNT, CDR2 YYREEE, per germline (reference sequence). This CDR3 has 13 residues. CDR3 sequence reads: CASSLVPAGEQFF. CDR3 nucleotide sequence: TGTGCCAGCAGCTTAGTTCCAGCGGGAGAGCAGTTCTTC. The complete variable domain, with remaining parts taken from reference TRBV5-4 and TRBJ2-1, reads ETGVTQSPTHLIKTRGQQVTLRCSSQSGHNTVSWYQQALGQGPQFIFQYYREEENGRGNFPPRFSGLQFPNYSSELNVNALELDDSALYLCASSLVPAGEQFFGPGTRLTVL.

The CDR3 loop reads CASSLVFPGGEYNEQFF. The DNA for the CDR3 is TGCGCCAGCAGCTTGGTCTTTCCGGGAGGAGAGTACAATGAGCAGTTCTTC. The rearrangement links TRBV5-1 to TRBJ2-1; 7 bases map to TRBD2. Germline values: CDR1 SGHRS, CDR2 YFSETQ. Germline trimming cut 0 bases from V and 4 bases from J; bases unmatched to any gene: 10. The CDR3 covers 17 residues. Together with reference TRBV5-1 and TRBJ2-1, the CDR3 gives the full variable domain: KAGVTQTPRYLIKTRGQQVTLSCSPISGHRSVSWYQQTPGQGLQFLFEYFSETQRNKGNFPGRFSGRQFSNSRSEMNVSTLELGDSALYLCASSLVFPGGEYNEQFFGPGTRLTVL.

The chain joins TRBV6-5 to TRBJ2-1; TRBD2 agrees at 13 bases. V lost 6 bases and J lost 8; bases outside the gene matches: 4. The V gene's germline CDR1 is MNHEY and CDR2 SVGAGI. This CDR3 spans 14 amino acids. This CDR3 is CASRGLAGKYEQFF. The DNA for the CDR3 is TGTGCCAGCAGGGGACTAGCGGGGAAATATGAGCAGTTCTTC.

The chain couples TRBV3-1 (or the pseudogene TRBV3-2) to TRBJ2-5; TRBD2 agrees at 8 bases. With 1 base clipped from V and 3 bases from J, the junction kept 7 bases outside the gene matches. Per germline, CDR1 LGHDT and CDR2 YNNKEL (reference sequence). The CDR3 is 16 residues long. The CDR3 here is CASSQAERGREETQYF. The CDR3 nucleotides read TGTGCCAGCAGCCAAGCTGAGCGGGGGCGGGAAGAGACCCAGTACTTC.

This chain joins TRBV5-6 and TRBJ1-3; D unclear. The germline V gene has CDR1 SGHDT and CDR2 YYEEEE. CDR3 length: 14 residues. The V end lost 1 base, the J end lost 2 bases, and 7 bases lay between the germline ends. The CDR3 loop reads CASSLYETGNTIYF. CDR3 DNA sequence: TGTGCCAGCAGCTTGTATGAGACTGGAAACACCATATATTTT.

The chain carries TRBV2 and TRBJ1-6, with TRBD1 identical over 11 bases. The germline CDR1 and CDR2 sequences are SNHLY and FYNNEI. CDR3 length: 15 amino acids. V was pared by 6 bases and J by 2 bases, with 0 bases of the junction left unmatched. CDR3 sequence: CASRGQGAYNSPLHF. The CDR3 DNA is TGTGCCAGCAGGGGACAGGGGGCCTATAATTCACCCCTCCACTTT. Variable domain in full (rest from reference TRBV2 and TRBJ1-6): EPEVTQTPSHQVTQMGQEVILRCVPISNHLYFYWYRQILGQKVEFLVSFYNNEISEKSEIFDDQFSVERPDGSNFTLKIRSTKLEDSAMYFCASRGQGAYNSPLHFGNGTRLTVT.

The rearrangement uses TRBV5-1 and TRBJ2-3; no clear D gene. CDR3 length equals 14 residues. Germline assignment: CDR1 SGHRS and CDR2 YFSETQ. Trimming stripped 0 bases from V and 4 bases from J, with 9 bases between. In DNA, the CDR3 is TGCGCCAGCAGCTTGGGCCTAGTGCCAGATACGCAGTATTTT. This encodes CASSLGLVPDTQYF.

The chain joins TRBV24-1 to TRBJ2-1; 9 bases are shared with TRBD1. The trim removed 3 bases at V and 1 base at J, leaving 3 bases unmatched. CDR1 is KGHDR, CDR2 SFDVKD, per germline. CDR3 length: 16 residues. Written as DNA, the CDR3 is TGTGCCACCAGTGATCCGGGGACAGGGTCCTACAATGAGCAGTTCTTC. As protein: CATSDPGTGSYNEQFF.